This paragraph reports one T cell receptor beta chain. The data stem from a study of blood T cell repertoires in COVID-19. Study summary: Some COVID-19 samples were acute and others convalescent; all came from the United States, Italy and Spain. PBMCs, B-cell-depleted T cells, or T cells were the source of the cDNA or gDNA that made up the material.

In the study's own analysis: Reference gene primer amplification yielded estimated nucleated cell counts. Sequencing used immunoSEQ multiplex PCR; TCRdb keeps in-frame clones, though not all of them. The V and J calls and clone size come from that table; D and trimming were worked out from the DNA. The sample lists fewer than 350,000 clones, almost 85% occurring once. Sequenced material: peripheral blood. The sequence derives from a human donor in a cohort sampled during active COVID-19.

The DNA for the CDR3 is TGTGCCAGCAGCCCTCCCAGGAACACTGAAGCTTTCTTT. It codes for CASSPPRNTEAFF. The chain carries TRBV28 and TRBJ1-1, with no clear D. V shed 6 bases and J shed 1 base, with 9 bases lying between them. The germline CDR1 and CDR2 sequences are MDHEN and SYDVKM. There are 13 residues in the CDR3.